These 9 T cell receptor beta chains were all obtained from the same sample, sequenced in a study of CD8 T cells in ankylosing spondylitis. MiXCR was run by TCRdb on the 5' RACE reads, yielding one entry per CDR3 protein. The top ten hold roughly a third of the sample, which has 250,000 or so distinct CDR3 sequences, about a sixth seen once. Sequencing used blood, either unsorted or a sorted T cell fraction (not recorded which). These receptors all come from a male donor with ankylosing spondylitis or in good health (not recorded which).

J is TRBJ1-4 and V is TRBV4-3; 10 bases are shared with TRBD1. J lost 8 bases, V lost 4 bases, and 7 bases had no gene match. This CDR3 region has 15 residues. Germline assignment: CDR1 LGHNA and CDR2 YSLEER. The CDR3 DNA reads TGCGCCAGCAGCCGAGCCGGGACAGGGGACGAAAAACTGTTTTTT. Translated, it gives CASSRAGTGDEKLFF.

The chain links TRBV7-3 to TRBJ2-3; no reliable D call. The CDR3 is 13 amino acids. Germline V CDR1 and CDR2: SGHTA, FQGTGA. Trimming left V 1 base short and J 6 bases short, with 8 bases between. CDR3 sequence reads: CASSLIPSDTQYF. The CDR3 region has the DNA TGTGCCAGCAGCTTAATTCCGAGTGATACGCAGTATTTT.

The V and J genes are TRBV7-9 and TRBJ2-7, with D uncertain. Germline assignment: CDR1 SEHNR and CDR2 FQNEAQ (reference sequence). The V and J ends lost 4 bases and 7 bases respectively, with 20 bases between them. This CDR3 has 15 residues. CDR3 loop: CASSSDPDWAGEQYF. CDR3 sequence (DNA): TGTGCCAGCAGCTCCGATCCCGACTGGGCTGGTGAGCAGTACTTC.

The gene calls are TRBV4-3 and TRBJ2-7, with 8 nucleotides matching TRBD1. The CDR3 is 15 amino acids. CDR1 LGHNA and CDR2 YSLEER come from the germline V gene. The ends lost 0 bases at V and 3 bases at J; junction bases unmatched: 4. The CDR3 here is CASSQDRGQVYEQYF. In DNA, the CDR3 is TGCGCCAGCAGCCAAGACCGGGGACAGGTCTACGAGCAGTACTTC.

The J gene is TRBJ2-7, the V gene TRBV2, with D possibly matching TRBD2 (5 bases). V was trimmed by 1 base and J by 4 bases, leaving 11 bases between them. This CDR3 contains 14 residues. Germline V gene lookup returns CDR1 SNHLY and CDR2 FYNNEI. This CDR3 reads CASSEEERDYEQYF. The DNA of the CDR3 is TGTGCCAGCAGTGAAGAGGAACGGGATTACGAGCAGTACTTC. The whole variable domain, filled in from reference TRBV2 and TRBJ2-7, reads EPEVTQTPSHQVTQMGQEVILRCVPISNHLYFYWYRQILGQKVEFLVSFYNNEISEKSEIFDDQFSVERPDGSNFTLKIRSTKLEDSAMYFCASSEEERDYEQYFGPGTRLTVT.

The V gene is TRBV29-1, the J gene TRBJ1-1; D unresolved. This CDR3 comprises 14 residues. Germline V gene data show CDR1 as SQVTM and CDR2 as ANQGSEA. V was trimmed by 1 base and J by 2 bases, leaving 11 bases between them. The CDR3 bases are TGCAGCGTTGAAGTAGGAGGATCTAACACTGAAGCTTTCTTT. Translated: CSVEVGGSNTEAFF.

This clonotype was observed at least ten times. The chain combines TRBV24-1 with TRBJ2-2, with 8 positions matching TRBD1. V dropped 3 bases and J dropped 1; count of bases not matched to a gene: 6. This CDR3 comprises 17 residues. CDR1 is KGHDR, CDR2 SFDVKD, per germline. This CDR3 is CATSDAPGTGNTGELFF. The CDR3 DNA follows: TGTGCCACCAGTGATGCCCCCGGGACAGGGAACACCGGGGAGCTGTTTTTT.

This clonotype was recorded a few times. V usage is TRBV12-5 and J usage is TRBJ2-5, with 7 bases aligning to TRBD1. With 6 bases clipped from V and 2 bases from J, the junction kept 6 bases outside the gene matches. The length of the CDR3 is 14 residues. Per germline, CDR1 LGHNT and CDR2 FRNRAP. The CDR3 reads CASGYGTEQETQYF. DNA of the CDR3: TGTGCTAGTGGATACGGGACAGAGCAAGAGACCCAGTACTTC.

The genes are TRBV7-3 and TRBJ2-7; TRBD1 matches 9 bases. This CDR3 is 15 amino acids long. V dropped 4 bases and J dropped 5; count of bases not matched to a gene: 9. Per germline, CDR1 SGHTA and CDR2 FQGTGA. The CDR3 nucleotides are TGTGCCAGCAGCTCCTCCGGGACAGGGAGGGACGAGCAGTACTTC. It translates to CASSSSGTGRDEQYF.